This entry features one TCR beta chain sequence. What it binds is unknown. The junction had 7 bases not matched to a gene; V was cut back by 7 bases and J by 0 bases. The CDR3 loop spans 16 amino acids. Germline-derived CDR1 and CDR2 are SGHRS and YFSETQ. Since all of the isolated RNA was reverse transcribed, expressed TCRB transcripts were what got sequenced. Produced via immunoSEQ multiplex PCR; TCRdb's table is partial and in-frame only. The data show fewer than 250,000 clones, with roughly an eighth seen just once and roughly 0.028% held by the top ten. This sample is part of a study of beta chain features in type 1 diabetes. Study results and caveats: In the patient group, naive, central memory and Treg TCRB repertoires seemed more alike than in the healthy donor group. In type 1 diabetes patients, VDJ junctions had fewer insertions; deletions at these junctions were more frequent.

The V and J genes are TRBV5-1 and TRBJ1-1, with 12 bases matching TRBD1. The source is a middle-aged woman in good health. The sequencing sample was made of naive CD4+ T cells from blood. The CDR3 nucleotides read TGCGCCAGCCAAGGGACAGGGGGCATTGTGAACACTGAAGCTTTCTTT. Its protein is CASQGTGGIVNTEAFF.